The T cell receptor beta chain under discussion was sequenced for a study of Ad26.COV2.S vaccination and SARS-CoV-2 variants. Study at large: Within the COV1001 Ad26.COV2.S trial arm, the donor was enrolled.

TCRdb's copy holds only in-frame clones and misses some; the assay was immunoSEQ multiplex PCR. The repertoire holds some 480,000 clones, with roughly 85% as singletons. On this clone itself: Distinct nucleotide sequences in the sample also encode this CDR3.

The treatment is: 15 to 20 received Ad26.COV2.S at low or high dose, single or two shots; roughly five received placebo; per-sample allocation not given. Collection of the samples took place on day 63 after the first injection of vaccine or placebo. Trimming stripped 3 bases from V and 6 bases from J, with 11 bases between. The CDR3 sequence is 14 residues long. Germline values: CDR1 SGHAT, CDR2 FQNNGV. This sequence was found in a person aged 18-65 years who received the Ad26.COV2.S COVID-19 vaccine or a placebo. The chain links TRBV11-2 to TRBJ1-4; possibly TRBD1 for D (5 bases). The sample here was peripheral blood, taken in a trial of Ad26.COV2.S vaccine versus placebo. In DNA, the CDR3 is TGTGCCAGCAGCTTGGGGCAGGGCGATGAAAAACTGTTTTTT. It is translated as CASSLGQGDEKLFF.